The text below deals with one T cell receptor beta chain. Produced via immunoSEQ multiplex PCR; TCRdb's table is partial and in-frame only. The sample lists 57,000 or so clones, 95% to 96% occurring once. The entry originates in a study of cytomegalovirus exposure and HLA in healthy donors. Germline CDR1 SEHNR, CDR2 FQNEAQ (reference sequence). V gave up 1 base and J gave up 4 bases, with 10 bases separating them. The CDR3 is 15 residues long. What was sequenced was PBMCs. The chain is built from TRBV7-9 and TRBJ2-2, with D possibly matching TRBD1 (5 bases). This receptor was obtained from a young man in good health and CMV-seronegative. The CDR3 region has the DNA TGTGCCAGCAGCTTAGGGTCCAGGGCCACCGGGGAGCTGTTTTTT. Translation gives CASSLGSRATGELFF.